These T cell receptor beta chains were read from a single sample in a study of blood T cell repertoires in COVID-19. Using immunoSEQ multiplex PCR, the repertoire was profiled, and TCRdb retains in-frame clones only, with some absent. The sample shows 250,000 to 300,000 clones, around 89% of them seen only once. The sample consisted of PBMCs or T cells enriched from blood (not recorded which). All receptors come from a woman in her sixties in a cohort exposed to, infected with or recovered from COVID-19 (not recorded which). CDR3s include the opening cysteine and the closing phenylalanine or tryptophan. A D gene is named only where the DNA matches it firmly. The size of a clone is reported for some rows only, either as once, few or many, or as a class for expanded clones.

j_gene,abundance,d_gene,v_gene,CDR3aa,CDR3nt
TRBJ1-3,-,-,TRBV9,CASSVEARGENTIYF,TGTGCCAGCAGCGTAGAAGCGAGAGGAGAAAACACCATATATTTT
TRBJ2-5,-,-,TRBV2,CASRGDRSPETQYF,TGTGCCAGCCGGGGGGACAGGTCCCCAGAGACCCAGTACTTC
TRBJ2-1,-,TRBD2,TRBV4-2,CASSQDPSGSNEQFF,TGTGCCAGCAGCCAAGATCCTAGCGGGAGCAATGAGCAGTTCTTC
TRBJ2-5,-,TRBD2,TRBV5-1,CASSAGGGETQYF,TGCGCCAGCAGCGCCGGCGGGGGGGAGACCCAGTACTTC
TRBJ1-1,-,-,TRBV11-2,CASSSPRGTEAFF,TGTGCCAGCAGCTCCCCCAGGGGCACTGAAGCTTTCTTT
TRBJ1-1,-,TRBD1,TRBV30,CAWLDRGHTEAFF,TGTGCCTGGTTAGACAGGGGGCACACTGAAGCTTTCTTT
TRBJ1-4,-,-,TRBV7-2,CASSYGGKVNEKLFF,TGTGCCAGCAGCTATGGGGGCAAGGTTAATGAAAAACTGTTTTTT
TRBJ1-6,-,-,TRBV7-9,CASSLGQGSYNSPLHF,TGTGCCAGCAGCTTGGGGCAGGGATCCTATAATTCACCCCTCCACTTT
TRBJ2-2,few,-,TRBV7-2,CASSLVSGTGELFF,TGTGCCAGCAGCTTAGTGAGCGGGACAGGGGAGCTGTTTTTT
TRBJ2-1,-,TRBD2,TRBV7-3,CASSPRGLAGGGGNNEQFF,TGTGCCAGCAGCCCCCGGGGACTAGCGGGAGGGGGGGGAAACAATGAGCAGTTCTTC
TRBJ2-5,-,TRBD2,TRBV14,CASSRGLAETQYF,TGTGCCAGCAGCCGAGGACTAGCAGAGACCCAGTACTTC
TRBJ2-5,-,TRBD2,TRBV27,CASQAGLAGTGAQYF,TGTGCCAGCCAGGCTGGCTTAGCGGGAACTGGAGCCCAGTACTTC
TRBJ1-5,-,TRBD1,TRBV24-1,CATSAGGTGRQPQHF,TGTGCCACCAGTGCCGGGGGGACAGGGAGGCAGCCCCAGCATTTT
TRBJ2-2,few,-,TRBV4-2,CASSQVNRVGTGELFF,TGTGCCAGCAGCCAAGTGAACAGGGTGGGGACCGGGGAGCTGTTTTTT
TRBJ2-6,-,-,TRBV28,CASSLFSSGANVLTF,TGTGCCAGCAGTTTATTTAGCTCTGGGGCCAACGTCCTGACTTTC
TRBJ1-2,-,-,TRBV19,CASSFSRVIGYGYTF,TGTGCCAGTAGTTTTTCCAGGGTGATCGGCTATGGCTACACCTTC
TRBJ2-2,-,TRBD1,TRBV18,CASSFSGTVNTGELFF,TGTGCCAGCTCATTCTCCGGGACAGTGAACACCGGGGAGCTGTTTTTT
TRBJ2-7,-,TRBD1,TRBV28,CAIRSGGHYEQYF,TGTGCCATTAGATCAGGGGGTCACTACGAGCAGTACTTC